Below are 11 T cell receptor beta chains sequenced from a single sample in a study of T-cell memory formation after mild COVID-19. TCRdb fed the 5' RACE reads into MiXCR, producing one record per CDR3 protein. This table holds 550,000 to 700,000 distinct CDR3 sequences, around 15% found once. The sequenced material came from PBMCs or a T cell subset sorted from them (not recorded which). Receptors were obtained from an adult woman who had mild COVID-19 (a few samples of this study predate the infection). Cell type and time point are not known.

This clonotype was found a few times. The rearrangement joins TRBV6-5 to TRBJ2-7; the D gene is possibly TRBD1 (6 bases). With 6 bases removed from V and 1 base from J, the gap between germline ends came to 16 bases. The CDR3 contains 15 residues. Germline lookup yields CDR1 MNHEY and CDR2 SVGAGI. CDR3: CASSPSDTGSYEQYF. CDR3 sequence (DNA): TGTGCCAGCAGCCCCTCTGACACAGGGTCCTACGAGCAGTACTTC.

This clonotype was seen a few times. The chain combines TRBV7-2 with TRBJ2-3; D gene unclear. In germline, CDR1 is SGHTA, CDR2 FQGNSA. With 2 bases removed from V and 0 bases from J, the gap between germline ends came to 12 bases. The CDR3 contains 16 residues. The CDR3 here is CASSLTQNPSTDTQYF. The CDR3 DNA reads TGTGCCAGCAGCTTAACACAGAACCCTAGCACAGATACGCAGTATTTT.

This clonotype was seen a handful of times. The V gene is TRBV4-3, the J gene TRBJ1-5, with D uncertain. V lost 0 bases and J 7 bases, leaving 13 bases between the germline ends. Germline lookup yields CDR1 LGHNA and CDR2 YSLEER. The CDR3 runs 15 residues. In nucleotides, the CDR3 is TGCGCCAGCAGCCAAGATCTTTCGGGGTTCCAGCCCCAGCATTTT. This sequence encodes CASSQDLSGFQPQHF.

This chain connects TRBV4-3 to TRBJ2-7; TRBD2 agrees at 9 bases. The germline gives CDR1 LGHNA, CDR2 YSLEER. J was trimmed by 0 bases and V by 1 base; bases with no gene match: 4. The CDR3 is made up of 16 amino acids. The CDR3 nucleotides are TGCGCCAGCAGCCAAGGACTAGCGGACACCTCCTACGAGCAGTACTTC. This gives the protein CASSQGLADTSYEQYF.

This clonotype has just a few counts. The chain is built from TRBV12-3 or TRBV12-4 and TRBJ1-1; D perhaps matches TRBD1 (6 bases). The CDR3 consists of 14 residues. Between the trimmed V and J ends, which lost 6 bases and 1 base, there was a span of 12 bases. CDR3 DNA sequence: TGTGCCAGCAGACACTGGACAGAGAACACTGAAGCTTTCTTT. Protein sequence: CASRHWTENTEAFF.

The V gene is TRBV5-1, the J gene TRBJ2-7; 11 nucleotides agree with TRBD2. Germline assignment: CDR1 SGHRS and CDR2 YFSETQ. The CDR3 has 16 amino acids. The V segment lost 3 bases and the J segment 4 bases; nucleotides outside the gene matches: 9. DNA for the CDR3: TGCGCCAGCAGCTCGGGTACGGGACTAGCGGATTACGAGCAGTACTTC. It yields the protein CASSSGTGLADYEQYF.

This clonotype turned up a few times. The chain has TRBV12-3 or TRBV12-4 and TRBJ2-7, with TRBD2 matching 7 bases. The CDR3 is made up of 15 amino acids. V lost 4 bases, J lost 3 bases, and 9 bases stayed unmatched. CDR3 DNA sequence: TGTGCCAGCAGTTCTCCGGGACTAATTAACTACGAGCAGTACTTC. This encodes CASSSPGLINYEQYF.

The CDR3 coding sequence is TGTGCCAGCATCCCTAGGGGGGTCATCACCGGGGAGCTGTTTTTT. Protein sequence: CASIPRGVITGELFF. V usage is TRBV12-3 or TRBV12-4 and J usage is TRBJ2-2; D might be TRBD1 or TRBD2, each matching 6 bases. V was clipped by 7 bases and J by 4 bases, with 16 bases between them. This CDR3 is 15 amino acids long.

A few counts support this clonotype. The rearrangement uses TRBV20-1 and TRBJ2-1, with 9 bases lining up with TRBD2. Trimming at V came to 4 bases and at J to 4 bases, leaving 5 bases not matched to a gene. The CDR3 has 14 residues. Germline V gene lookup returns CDR1 DFQATT and CDR2 SNEGSKA (reference sequence). The CDR3 region is CSATKREEYNEQFF. The CDR3 DNA reads TGCAGTGCTACTAAGCGGGAGGAATACAATGAGCAGTTCTTC.

This clonotype is a singleton in its sample. The chain carries TRBV3-1 and TRBJ2-5, with 8 bases aligning to TRBD2. Germline V gives CDR1 LGHDT, CDR2 YNNKEL (reference sequence). This CDR3 has 16 amino acids. V lost 6 bases, J lost 2 bases, and 11 bases stayed unmatched. CDR3 bases: TGTGCCAGCAGACAACAGACGCGGGGGGAGCAAGAGACCCAGTACTTC. Its protein is CASRQQTRGEQETQYF.

The rearrangement uses TRBV9 and TRBJ2-5; 12 bases fit TRBD2. Germline V lookup: CDR1 SGDLS, CDR2 YYNGEE. The CDR3 is 16 amino acids. J was trimmed by 4 bases and V by 4 bases; bases with no gene match: 8. CDR3 coding DNA: TGTGCCAGCAGCCTTGGACTAGCGGGAAAGCGAGAGACCCAGTACTTC. It encodes CASSLGLAGKRETQYF. Using reference TRBV9 and TRBJ2-5 for the parts outside the CDR3, the full variable domain is DSGVTQTPKHLITATGQRVTLRCSPRSGDLSVYWYQQSLDQGLQFLIQYYNGEERAKGNILERFSAQQFPDLHSELNLSSLELGDSALYFCASSLGLAGKRETQYFGPGTRLLVL.